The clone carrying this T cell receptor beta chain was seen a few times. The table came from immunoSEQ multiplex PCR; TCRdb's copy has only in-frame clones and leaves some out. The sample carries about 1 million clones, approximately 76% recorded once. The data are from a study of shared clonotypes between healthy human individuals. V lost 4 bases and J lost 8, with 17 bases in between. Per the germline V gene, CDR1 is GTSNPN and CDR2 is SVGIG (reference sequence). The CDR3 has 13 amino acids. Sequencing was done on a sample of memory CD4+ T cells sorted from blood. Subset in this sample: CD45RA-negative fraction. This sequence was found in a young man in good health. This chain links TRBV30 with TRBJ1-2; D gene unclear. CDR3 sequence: CAWTDRGSVGYTF. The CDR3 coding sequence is TGTGCCTGGACCGACCGCGGTAGCGTGGGCTACACCTTC.